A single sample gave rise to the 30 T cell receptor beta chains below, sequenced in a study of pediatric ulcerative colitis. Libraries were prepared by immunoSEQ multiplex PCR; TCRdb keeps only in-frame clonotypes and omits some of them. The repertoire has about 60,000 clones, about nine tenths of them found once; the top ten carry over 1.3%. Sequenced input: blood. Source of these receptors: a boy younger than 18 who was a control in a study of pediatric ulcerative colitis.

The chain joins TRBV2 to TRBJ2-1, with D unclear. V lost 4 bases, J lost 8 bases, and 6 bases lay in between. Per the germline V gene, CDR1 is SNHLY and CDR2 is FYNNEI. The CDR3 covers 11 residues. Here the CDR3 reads CASSVQHEQFF. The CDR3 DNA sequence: TGTGCCAGCAGTGTCCAGCATGAGCAGTTCTTC.

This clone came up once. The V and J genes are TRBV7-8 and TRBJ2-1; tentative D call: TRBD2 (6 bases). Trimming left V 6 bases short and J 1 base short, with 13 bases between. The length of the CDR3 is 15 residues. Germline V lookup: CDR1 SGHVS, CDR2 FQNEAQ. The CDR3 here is CASRRPGTSYNEQFF. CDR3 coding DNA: TGTGCCAGCAGGCGCCCCGGGACTTCCTACAATGAGCAGTTCTTC.

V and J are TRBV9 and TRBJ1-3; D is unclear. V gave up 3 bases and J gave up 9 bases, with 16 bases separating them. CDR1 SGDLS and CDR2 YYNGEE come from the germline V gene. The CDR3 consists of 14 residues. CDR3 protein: CASSGRPPIPTIYF. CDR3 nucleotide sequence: TGTGCCAGCAGCGGGAGGCCGCCGATCCCCACCATATATTTT.

The CDR3 here is CASSVDRGTSPLHF. CDR3 DNA: TGTGCCAGCAGCGTAGACAGGGGGACATCACCCCTCCACTTT. The chain employs TRBV9 and TRBJ1-6, with TRBD1 matching over 8 bases. This CDR3 region has 14 residues. Trimming cost V 0 bases and J 10 bases; bases outside gene matches: 3. The germline CDR1 and CDR2 sequences are SGDLS and YYNGEE.

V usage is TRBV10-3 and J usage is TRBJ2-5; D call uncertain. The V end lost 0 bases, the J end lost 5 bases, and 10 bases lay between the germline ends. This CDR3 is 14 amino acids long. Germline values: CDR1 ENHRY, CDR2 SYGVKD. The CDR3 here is CAISESWSEETQYF. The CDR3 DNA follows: TGTGCCATCAGTGAGTCGTGGAGTGAGGAGACCCAGTACTTC.

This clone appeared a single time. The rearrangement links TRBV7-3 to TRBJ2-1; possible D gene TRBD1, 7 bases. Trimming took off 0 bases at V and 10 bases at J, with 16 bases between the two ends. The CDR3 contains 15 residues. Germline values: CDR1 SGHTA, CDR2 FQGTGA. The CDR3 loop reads CASSLTMGGGGEQFF. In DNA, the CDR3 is TGTGCCAGCAGCTTAACTATGGGAGGAGGGGGCGAGCAGTTCTTC.

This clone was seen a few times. CDR3 nucleotides: TGTGCCAGTAGGGGGACGAACTATGGCTACACCTTC. Protein sequence: CASRGTNYGYTF. The chain couples TRBV19 to TRBJ1-2, with D perhaps matching TRBD1 (5 bases). The V end was cut by 6 bases, the J end by 2 bases, with 7 bases between. The CDR3 runs 12 residues. Germline V gives CDR1 LNHDA, CDR2 SQIVND (reference sequence).

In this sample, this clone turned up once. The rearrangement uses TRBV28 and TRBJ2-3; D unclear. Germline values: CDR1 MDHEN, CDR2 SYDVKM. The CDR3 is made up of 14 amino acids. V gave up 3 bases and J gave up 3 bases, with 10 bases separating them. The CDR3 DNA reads TGTGCCAGCAGTTTTGGCCAAGCGACAGATACGCAGTATTTT. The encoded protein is CASSFGQATDTQYF. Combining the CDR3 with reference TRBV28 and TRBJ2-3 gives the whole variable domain DVKVTQSSRYLVKRTGEKVFLECVQDMDHENMFWYRQDPGLGLRLIYFSYDVKMKEKGDIPEGYSVSREKKERFSLILESASTNQTSMYLCASSFGQATDTQYFGPGTRLTVL.

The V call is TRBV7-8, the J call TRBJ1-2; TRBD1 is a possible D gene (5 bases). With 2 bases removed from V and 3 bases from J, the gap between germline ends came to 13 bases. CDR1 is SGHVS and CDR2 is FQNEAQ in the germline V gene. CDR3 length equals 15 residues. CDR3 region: CASSLRRDGHYGYTF. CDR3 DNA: TGTGCCAGCAGCTTACGCCGGGACGGACACTATGGCTACACCTTC.

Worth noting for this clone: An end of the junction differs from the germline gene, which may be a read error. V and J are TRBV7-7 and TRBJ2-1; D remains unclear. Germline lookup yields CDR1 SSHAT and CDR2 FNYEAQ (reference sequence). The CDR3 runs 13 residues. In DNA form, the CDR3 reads TGTGCTAGCAGCTCTCGAGGTGGAAATGAGCAGTTCTTC. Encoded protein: CASSSRGGNEQFF.

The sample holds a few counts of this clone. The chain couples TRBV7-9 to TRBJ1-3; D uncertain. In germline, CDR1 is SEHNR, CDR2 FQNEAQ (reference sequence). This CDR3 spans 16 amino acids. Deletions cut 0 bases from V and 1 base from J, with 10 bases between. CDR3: CASSLAMADSGNTIYF. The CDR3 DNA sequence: TGTGCCAGCAGCTTAGCCATGGCCGATTCTGGAAACACCATATATTTT.

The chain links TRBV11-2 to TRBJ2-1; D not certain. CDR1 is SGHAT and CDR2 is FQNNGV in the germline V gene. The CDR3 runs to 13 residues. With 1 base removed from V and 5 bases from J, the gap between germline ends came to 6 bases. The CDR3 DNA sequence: TGTGCCAGCAGCTTAGCGTTCAACAATGAGCAGTTCTTC. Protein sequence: CASSLAFNNEQFF.

The CDR3 spells CASSTQTGVYNSPLHF. CDR3 DNA sequence: TGTGCCAGTAGTACACAAACAGGGGTCTATAATTCACCCCTCCACTTT. The gene calls are TRBV19 and TRBJ1-6, with 7 positions matching TRBD1. In germline, CDR1 is LNHDA, CDR2 SQIVND (reference sequence). V gave up 4 bases and J gave up 3 bases; unmatched junction bases: 6. This CDR3 is 16 amino acids long.

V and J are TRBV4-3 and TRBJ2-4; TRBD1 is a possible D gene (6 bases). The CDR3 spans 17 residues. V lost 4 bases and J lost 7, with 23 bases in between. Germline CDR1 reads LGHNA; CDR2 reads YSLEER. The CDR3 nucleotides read TGCGCCAGCAGCCCAGGAGCAGGACACCTTAGGGGGAACATTCAGTACTTC. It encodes CASSPGAGHLRGNIQYF.

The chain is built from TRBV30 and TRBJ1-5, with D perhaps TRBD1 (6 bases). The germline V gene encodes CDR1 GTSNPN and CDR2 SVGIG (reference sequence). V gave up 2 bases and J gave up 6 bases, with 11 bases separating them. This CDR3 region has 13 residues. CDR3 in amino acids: CAWSSGALQPQHF. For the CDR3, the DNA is TGTGCCTGGAGTTCGGGGGCTCTTCAGCCCCAGCATTTT.

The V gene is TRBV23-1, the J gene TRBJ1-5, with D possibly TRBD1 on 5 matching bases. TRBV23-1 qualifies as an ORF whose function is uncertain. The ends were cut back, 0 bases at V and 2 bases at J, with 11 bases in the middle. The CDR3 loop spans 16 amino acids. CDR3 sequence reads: CASSQSKKGRNQPQHF. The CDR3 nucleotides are TGCGCCAGCAGTCAATCTAAAAAGGGGCGCAATCAGCCCCAGCATTTT.

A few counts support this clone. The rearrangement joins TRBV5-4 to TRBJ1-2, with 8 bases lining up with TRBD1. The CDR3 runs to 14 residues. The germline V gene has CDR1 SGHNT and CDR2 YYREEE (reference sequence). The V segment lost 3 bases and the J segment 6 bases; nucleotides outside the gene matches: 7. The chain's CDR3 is CASSSGGDRHGYTF. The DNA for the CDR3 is TGTGCCAGCAGCTCCGGAGGGGACAGGCATGGCTACACCTTC.

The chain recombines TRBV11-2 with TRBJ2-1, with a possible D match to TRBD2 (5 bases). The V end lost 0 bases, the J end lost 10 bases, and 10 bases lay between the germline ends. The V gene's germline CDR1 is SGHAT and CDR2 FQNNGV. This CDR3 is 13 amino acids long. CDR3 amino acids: CASSLDLRGEQFF. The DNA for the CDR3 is TGTGCCAGCAGCTTAGATCTACGGGGAGAGCAGTTCTTC.

This CDR3 reads CASSEDRVGLKAFF. As DNA, the CDR3 is TGTGCCAGCAGCGAGGACAGGGTGGGACTCAAAGCTTTCTTT. V is TRBV6-5 and J is TRBJ1-1; 8 nucleotides line up with TRBD1. The V gene end was trimmed by 6 bases and the J gene end by 9 bases; junction bases not matched to a gene: 12. Per the germline V gene, CDR1 is MNHEY and CDR2 is SVGAGI. There are 14 residues in the CDR3.

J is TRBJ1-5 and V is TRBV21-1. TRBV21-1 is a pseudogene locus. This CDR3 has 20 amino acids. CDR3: CASSKAGGARDRYSNQPQHF. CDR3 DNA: TGTGCCAGCAGCAAAGCGGGCGGGGCCAGGGACCGATATAGCAATCAGCCCCAGCATTTT.

CDR3 bases: TGTGCCAGCAGCTTCAGGACAGGCCGGCAAAGGGCTTTCTTT. Translated, it gives CASSFRTGRQRAFF. The chain links TRBV11-2 to TRBJ1-1; 7 nucleotides line up with TRBD1. The CDR3 extends over 14 amino acids. Trimming at V came to 3 bases and at J to 11 bases, leaving 12 bases not matched to a gene. CDR1 is SGHAT and CDR2 is FQNNGV in the germline V gene.

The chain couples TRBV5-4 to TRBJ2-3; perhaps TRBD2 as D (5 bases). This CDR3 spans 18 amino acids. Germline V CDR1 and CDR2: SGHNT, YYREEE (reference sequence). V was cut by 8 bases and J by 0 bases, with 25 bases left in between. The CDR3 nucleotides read TGTGCCAGTAAGCGGAGTATACAATTCCTCACTAGCACAGATACGCAGTATTTT. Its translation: CASKRSIQFLTSTDTQYF.

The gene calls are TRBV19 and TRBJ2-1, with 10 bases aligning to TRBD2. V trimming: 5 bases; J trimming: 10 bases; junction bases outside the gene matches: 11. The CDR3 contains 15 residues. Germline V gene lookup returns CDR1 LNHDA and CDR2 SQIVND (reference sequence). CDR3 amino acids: CASSWLTSGVGEQFF. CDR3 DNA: TGTGCCAGTAGTTGGTTAACTAGCGGGGTTGGGGAGCAGTTCTTC.

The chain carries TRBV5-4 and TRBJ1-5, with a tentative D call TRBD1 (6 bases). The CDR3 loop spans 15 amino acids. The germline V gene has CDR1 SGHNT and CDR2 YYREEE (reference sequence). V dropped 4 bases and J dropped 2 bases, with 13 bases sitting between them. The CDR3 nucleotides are TGTGCCAGCAGCCGAGGGGGTGGTGGCAATCAGCCCCAGCATTTT. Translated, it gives CASSRGGGGNQPQHF.

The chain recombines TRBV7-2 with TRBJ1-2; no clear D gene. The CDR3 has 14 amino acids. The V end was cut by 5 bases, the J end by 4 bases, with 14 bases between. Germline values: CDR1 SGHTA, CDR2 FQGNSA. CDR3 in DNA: TGTGCCAGCAGCCACGACTGGGAAGGCTATGGCTACACCTTC. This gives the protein CASSHDWEGYGYTF.

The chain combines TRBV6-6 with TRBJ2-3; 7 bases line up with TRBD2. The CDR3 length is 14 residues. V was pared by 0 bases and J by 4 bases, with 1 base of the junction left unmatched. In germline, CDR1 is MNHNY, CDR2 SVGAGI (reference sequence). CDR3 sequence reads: CASSYSRGSDTQYF. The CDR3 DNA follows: TGTGCCAGCAGTTACTCGCGGGGGTCAGATACGCAGTATTTT.

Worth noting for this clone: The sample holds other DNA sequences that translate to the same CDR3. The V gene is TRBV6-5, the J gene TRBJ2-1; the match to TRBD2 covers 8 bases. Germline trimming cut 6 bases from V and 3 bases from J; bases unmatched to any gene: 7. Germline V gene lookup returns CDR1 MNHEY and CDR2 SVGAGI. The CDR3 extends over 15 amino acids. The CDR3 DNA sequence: TGTGCCAGCAGCATAAGCGGGAGCGACTACAATGAGCAGTTCTTC. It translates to CASSISGSDYNEQFF.

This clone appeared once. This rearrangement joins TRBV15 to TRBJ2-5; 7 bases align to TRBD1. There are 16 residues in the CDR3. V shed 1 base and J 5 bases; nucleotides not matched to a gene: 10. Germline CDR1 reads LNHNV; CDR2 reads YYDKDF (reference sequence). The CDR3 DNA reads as TGTGCCACCAGCAGAGCCGCCGTACAGGGGCAGGAGACCCAGTACTTC. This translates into CATSRAAVQGQETQYF.

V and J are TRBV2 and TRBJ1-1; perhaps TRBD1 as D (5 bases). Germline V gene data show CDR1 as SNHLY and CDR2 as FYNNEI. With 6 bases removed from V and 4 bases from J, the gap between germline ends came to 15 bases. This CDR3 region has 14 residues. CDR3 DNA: TGTGCCAGCAGCGGTCGTGCGGGGGTCACTGAAGCTTTCTTT. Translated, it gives CASSGRAGVTEAFF.

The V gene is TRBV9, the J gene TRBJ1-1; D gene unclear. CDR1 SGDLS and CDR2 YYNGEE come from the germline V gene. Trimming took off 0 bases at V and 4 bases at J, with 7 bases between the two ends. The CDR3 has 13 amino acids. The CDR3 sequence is CASSVVTSTEAFF. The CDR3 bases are TGTGCCAGCAGCGTAGTAACGAGCACTGAAGCTTTCTTT.